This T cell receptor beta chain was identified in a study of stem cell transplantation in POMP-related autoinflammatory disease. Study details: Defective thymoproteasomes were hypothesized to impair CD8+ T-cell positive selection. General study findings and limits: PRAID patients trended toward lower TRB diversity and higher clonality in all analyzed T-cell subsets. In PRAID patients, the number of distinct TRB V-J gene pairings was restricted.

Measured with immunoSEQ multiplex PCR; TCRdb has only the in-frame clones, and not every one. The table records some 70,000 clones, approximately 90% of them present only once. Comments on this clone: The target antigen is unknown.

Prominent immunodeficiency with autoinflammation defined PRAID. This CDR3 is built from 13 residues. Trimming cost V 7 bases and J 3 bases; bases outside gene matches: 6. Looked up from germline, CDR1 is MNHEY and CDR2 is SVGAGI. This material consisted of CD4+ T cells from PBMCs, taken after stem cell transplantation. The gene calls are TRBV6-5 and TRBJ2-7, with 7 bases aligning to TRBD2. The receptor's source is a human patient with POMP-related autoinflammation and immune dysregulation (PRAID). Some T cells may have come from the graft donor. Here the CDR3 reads CASKRGPGYEQYF. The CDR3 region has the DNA TGTGCCAGCAAGCGGGGTCCTGGCTACGAGCAGTACTTC.